Shown below are 7 T cell receptor beta chains from a single sample sequenced in a study of T cells in Graves' hyperthyroidism and ophthalmopathy. RNA transcripts yielded amplified TCR beta CDR3 regions. The HTBI set primed first-round TCR CDR3 RT-PCR. TCRdb re-analysed the multiplex PCR reads in MiXCR, keeping a single row per CDR3 protein. The sample carries about 720,000 distinct CDR3 sequences, roughly a sixth recorded once. What was sequenced was blood. The receptors were sampled from a woman aged 45-59 years with Graves' hyperthyroidism that later progressed to Graves' ophthalmopathy.

The rearrangement uses TRBV5-4 and TRBJ1-4, with D unresolved. V was cut by 4 bases and J by 4 bases, with 23 bases left in between. The CDR3 runs to 18 residues. The germline CDR1 and CDR2 sequences are SGHNT and YYREEE (reference sequence). The CDR3 nucleotides read TGTGCCAGCAGCCTCCTTTATCCTCGACGGACCATTAATGAAAAACTGTTTTTT. Protein: CASSLLYPRRTINEKLFF.

Many counts were recorded for this clonotype. This chain uses TRBV7-2 with TRBJ1-5, with D uncertain. Germline V gives CDR1 SGHTA, CDR2 FQGNSA. This CDR3 has 14 amino acids. V was cut by 4 bases and J by 1 base, with 8 bases left in between. CDR3 in DNA: TGTGCCAGCAGCTCAGGACTCAGCAATCAGCCCCAGCATTTT. Translated, it gives CASSSGLSNQPQHF.

The gene calls are TRBV7-9 and TRBJ2-5; D ambiguous. The CDR3 spans 14 residues. Trimming pared 0 bases from V and 7 bases from J, leaving 12 bases between. The germline V gene encodes CDR1 SEHNR and CDR2 FQNEAQ (reference sequence). The CDR3 here is CASSLARLPWTQYF. The CDR3 DNA follows: TGTGCCAGCAGCTTAGCACGTCTGCCTTGGACCCAGTACTTC.

This clonotype was recorded at least ten times. The chain recombines TRBV9 with TRBJ2-3, with 9 bases fitting TRBD1. The ends lost 4 bases at V and 3 bases at J; junction bases unmatched: 9. In germline, CDR1 is SGDLS, CDR2 YYNGEE. This CDR3 region has 16 residues. CDR3 DNA sequence: TGTGCCAGCAGCCTTCGGGACGGGACAGGGACAGATACGCAGTATTTT. It is translated as CASSLRDGTGTDTQYF. The full variable domain, with the rest looked up from reference TRBV9 and TRBJ2-3, is DSGVTQTPKHLITATGQRVTLRCSPRSGDLSVYWYQQSLDQGLQFLIQYYNGEERAKGNILERFSAQQFPDLHSELNLSSLELGDSALYFCASSLRDGTGTDTQYFGPGTRLTVL.

For this clonotype: A read error may be the cause here, since a much bigger clone is one base away. The chain combines TRBV5-6 with TRBJ1-1; D call uncertain. The CDR3 extends over 18 amino acids. V lost 1 base, J lost 8 bases, and 27 bases lay in between. Germline CDR1 is SGHDT and CDR2 is YYEEEE. In nucleotides, the CDR3 is TGTGCCAGCAGCTTGTCAAGAACAGTCCTTTTCCAGCGAGTAGAAGCTTTCTTT. It is translated as CASSLSRTVLFQRVEAFF.

V usage is TRBV4-1 and J usage is TRBJ2-1, with D possibly matching TRBD1 (5 bases). Germline values: CDR1 MGHRA, CDR2 YSYEKL. Trimming stripped 1 base from V and 6 bases from J, with 19 bases between. The CDR3 is 17 amino acids. The CDR3 region is CASSQGSLGVSSNEQFF. The CDR3 nucleotides are TGCGCCAGCAGCCAAGGGTCCCTAGGGGTCAGCAGCAATGAGCAGTTCTTC.

The V and J genes are TRBV19 and TRBJ1-5, with TRBD1 matching over 9 bases. Germline CDR1 reads LNHDA; CDR2 reads SQIVND (reference sequence). The CDR3 runs 17 residues. V lost 5 bases to trimming and J lost 4 bases; unmatched junction nucleotides: 12. The CDR3, as DNA: TGTGCCAGTAGTGCCCCCGGGACAGGGCAGGGGAATCAGCCCCAGCATTTT. Its translation is CASSAPGTGQGNQPQHF.